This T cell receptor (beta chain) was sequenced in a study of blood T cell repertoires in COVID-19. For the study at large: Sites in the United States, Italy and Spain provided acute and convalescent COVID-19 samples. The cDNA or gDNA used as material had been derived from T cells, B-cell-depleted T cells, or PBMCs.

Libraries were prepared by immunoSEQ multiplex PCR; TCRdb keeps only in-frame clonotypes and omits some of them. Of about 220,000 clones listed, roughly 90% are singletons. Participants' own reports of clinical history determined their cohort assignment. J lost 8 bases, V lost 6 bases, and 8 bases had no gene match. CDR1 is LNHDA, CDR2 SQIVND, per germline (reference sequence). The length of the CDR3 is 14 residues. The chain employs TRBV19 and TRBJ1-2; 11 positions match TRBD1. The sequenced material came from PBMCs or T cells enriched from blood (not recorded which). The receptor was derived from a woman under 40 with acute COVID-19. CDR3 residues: CASSPGQGVGGYTF. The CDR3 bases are TGTGCCAGTAGCCCGGGACAGGGGGTAGGCGGCTACACCTTC.